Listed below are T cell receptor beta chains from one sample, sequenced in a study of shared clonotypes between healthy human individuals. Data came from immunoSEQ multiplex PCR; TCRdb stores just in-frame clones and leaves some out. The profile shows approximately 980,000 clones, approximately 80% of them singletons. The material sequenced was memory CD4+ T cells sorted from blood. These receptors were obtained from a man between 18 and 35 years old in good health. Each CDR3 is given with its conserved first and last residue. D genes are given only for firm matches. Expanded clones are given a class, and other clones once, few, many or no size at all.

DNA: TGTGCCAGCAGCTTGGGGGACAGGGGAACTGAAGCTTTCTTT
CDR3: CASSLGDRGTEAFF
V: TRBV5-4
D: TRBD1
size: NA
J: TRBJ1-1
length: 14

DNA: TGTGCCACCAGCGGAGCCTCACTAGGGAATGAGCAGTTCTTC
CDR3: CATSGASLGNEQFF
V: TRBV15
D: NA
size: NA
J: TRBJ2-1
length: 14

DNA: TGTGCCAGTAGTAGGGTGAACGGGCCCCAGCATTTT
CDR3: CASSRVNGPQHF
V: TRBV19
D: NA
size: few
J: TRBJ1-5
length: 12

DNA: TGTGCCAGCAGTGGGACAGGGAGGAACACTGAAGCTTTCTTT
CDR3: CASSGTGRNTEAFF
V: TRBV6-5
D: TRBD1
size: few
J: TRBJ1-1
length: 14

DNA: TGTGCCAGCAGGACAGGGGCTCTGATCGGGGAGCTGTTTTTT
CDR3: CASRTGALIGELFF
V: TRBV6-1
D: TRBD1
size: once
J: TRBJ2-2
length: 14

DNA: TGTGCCACCCAGACAGGGGGCGGAAACACCATATATTTT
CDR3: CATQTGGGNTIYF
V: TRBV19
D: TRBD1
size: few
J: TRBJ1-3
length: 13

DNA: TGTGCCAGTAGACCCCCCGGGGGGCTCTACAATGAGCAGTTCTTC
CDR3: CASRPPGGLYNEQFF
V: TRBV19
D: NA
size: NA
J: TRBJ2-1
length: 15

DNA: TGTGCCAGCAGTTACATAGGGGGGCCGCAGTATTTT
CDR3: CASSYIGGPQYF
V: TRBV5-6
D: NA
size: NA
J: TRBJ2-3
length: 12

DNA: TGTGCCAGTAGTATCGGGGACAGGTACCCAAGTAGCAATCAGCCCCAGCATTTT
CDR3: CASSIGDRYPSSNQPQHF
V: TRBV19
D: TRBD1
size: NA
J: TRBJ1-5
length: 18

DNA: TGTGCCAGCAGCCGCATGGCTTCAGGCCGTGAAGCTTTCTTT
CDR3: CASSRMASGREAFF
V: TRBV27
D: NA
size: NA
J: TRBJ1-1
length: 14

DNA: TGTGCCAGCAGAAAGGACAGGGCGTCTAATGAGCAGTTCTTC
CDR3: CASRKDRASNEQFF
V: TRBV6-1
D: TRBD1
size: NA
J: TRBJ2-1
length: 14

DNA: TGTGCCAGCAGCTTGGCTAGCGAGCCCTACAATGAGCAGTTCTTC
CDR3: CASSLASEPYNEQFF
V: TRBV5-8
D: NA
size: NA
J: TRBJ2-1
length: 15

DNA: TGCGCCAGCAGCTTCGGGAGGAGCTCCTACAATGAGCAGTTCTTC
CDR3: CASSFGRSSYNEQFF
V: TRBV5-1
D: TRBD2
size: NA
J: TRBJ2-1
length: 15

DNA: TGTGCCAGCAGCCGGGACAGGGATTCACCCCTCCACTTT
CDR3: CASSRDRDSPLHF
V: TRBV6-1
D: TRBD1
size: NA
J: TRBJ1-6
length: 13

DNA: TGTGCCAGCAGTGAGGGCAGGGGGATCTCTGGGGCCAACGTCCTGACTTTC
CDR3: CASSEGRGISGANVLTF
V: TRBV2
D: TRBD1
size: NA
J: TRBJ2-6
length: 17

DNA: TGTGCCATCGGGCACTCGAACACCGGGGAGCTGTTTTTT
CDR3: CAIGHSNTGELFF
V: TRBV10-3
D: NA
size: NA
J: TRBJ2-2
length: 13

DNA: TGTGCCAGCAGTTTGGGGACTCTAACCTACGAGCAGTACTTC
CDR3: CASSLGTLTYEQYF
V: TRBV28
D: NA
size: few
J: TRBJ2-7
length: 14

DNA: TGTGCCAGCAGCACCGGGACACTGTCCTACGAGCAGTACTTC
CDR3: CASSTGTLSYEQYF
V: TRBV7-9
D: NA
size: NA
J: TRBJ2-7
length: 14

DNA: TGTGCCAGCTCACTCGACAGGACAGGCCAGGCCCTCCACTTT
CDR3: CASSLDRTGQALHF
V: TRBV18
D: TRBD1
size: NA
J: TRBJ1-6
length: 14

DNA: TGTGCCAGCAGCTCAGGTGGGGAGCAGTACTTC
CDR3: CASSSGGEQYF
V: TRBV11-3
D: NA
size: NA
J: TRBJ2-7
length: 11

DNA: TGCGCCAGCAGTCATCGGGAACGATCTGACAATCAGCCCCAGCATTTT
CDR3: CASSHRERSDNQPQHF
V: TRBV23-1
D: NA
size: NA
J: TRBJ1-5
length: 16

DNA: TGTGCCAGCAGTGGCGCGGCGGCTTCCTACGAGCAGTACTTC
CDR3: CASSGAAASYEQYF
V: TRBV2
D: NA
size: NA
J: TRBJ2-7
length: 14

DNA: TGTGCCAGCAGGTCTCTTTACGGGTTTGGGCAGTACTTC
CDR3: CASRSLYGFGQYF
V: TRBV27
D: NA
size: few
J: TRBJ2-7
length: 13

DNA: TGTGCCAGCAGCTTAGTAGCGGGGGGGACCTACAATGAGCAGTTCTTC
CDR3: CASSLVAGGTYNEQFF
V: TRBV13
D: TRBD2
size: NA
J: TRBJ2-1
length: 16

DNA: TGTGCCAGCAGCTTACCCCCGGGACGGTCGGTGGATTCACCCCTCCACTTT
CDR3: CASSLPPGRSVDSPLHF
V: TRBV7-9
D: NA
size: NA
J: TRBJ1-6
length: 17

DNA: TGTGCCAGCAGCTTATCCGGGACAGCAAATCAGCCCCAGCATTTT
CDR3: CASSLSGTANQPQHF
V: TRBV5-6
D: TRBD1
size: NA
J: TRBJ1-5
length: 15

DNA: TGTGCCGGCCGCTCGGACACCTATGGCTACACCTTC
CDR3: CAGRSDTYGYTF
V: TRBV2
D: NA
size: NA
J: TRBJ1-2
length: 12

DNA: TGTGCCAGCAGCTTATCCGGGACGGGACCCACCGGGGAGCTGTTTTTT
CDR3: CASSLSGTGPTGELFF
V: TRBV7-9
D: NA
size: NA
J: TRBJ2-2
length: 16

DNA: TGTGCCAGCAGCTTAAGTGCCGTGAACTATGGCTACACCTTC
CDR3: CASSLSAVNYGYTF
V: TRBV7-2
D: NA
size: NA
J: TRBJ1-2
length: 14

DNA: TGTGCCTGGAGTGCAGGGACTAGCGGGATCACAGATACGCAGTATTTT
CDR3: CAWSAGTSGITDTQYF
V: TRBV30
D: TRBD2
size: NA
J: TRBJ2-3
length: 16

DNA: TGTGCCAGCTCACCAGGGACACCTTCAGTGGAACTGTTTTTT
CDR3: CASSPGTPSVELFF
V: TRBV18
D: NA
size: NA
J: TRBJ1-4
length: 14

DNA: TGTGCCTCGTCCGACGGACGCCGGCGGTTCTATGGCTACACCTTC
CDR3: CASSDGRRRFYGYTF
V: TRBV30
D: NA
size: NA
J: TRBJ1-2
length: 15

DNA: TGCGCCAGCAGCCCTACTAGGGCTAGCACAGATACGCAGTATTTT
CDR3: CASSPTRASTDTQYF
V: TRBV5-1
D: NA
size: NA
J: TRBJ2-3
length: 15

DNA: TGTGCCAGCAAAAGGTCTTGGGGTCAGTCGCAGTACTTC
CDR3: CASKRSWGQSQYF
V: TRBV2
D: NA
size: once
J: TRBJ2-7
length: 13

DNA: TGCAGCGTTGACGGGACGTCGGCCCCCTATGGCTACACCTTC
CDR3: CSVDGTSAPYGYTF
V: TRBV29-1
D: NA
size: NA
J: TRBJ1-2
length: 14

DNA: TGTGCCAGCAGTGAGAGAGCGGGGGGTCCCAATGAGCAGTTCTTC
CDR3: CASSERAGGPNEQFF
V: TRBV2
D: TRBD2
size: many
J: TRBJ2-1
length: 15

DNA: TGTGCCAGCAGCTTAGATAGCGGGGGGGGATCCAATGAGCAGTTCTTC
CDR3: CASSLDSGGGSNEQFF
V: TRBV11-2
D: TRBD2
size: NA
J: TRBJ2-1
length: 16

DNA: TGCGCCAGCAGCTTAAGTTTGCCAGATACGCAGTATTTT
CDR3: CASSLSLPDTQYF
V: TRBV4-1
D: NA
size: NA
J: TRBJ2-3
length: 13

DNA: TGTGCCAGCTCGCTTCAGGGGCCCCTTTTCTTT
CDR3: CASSLQGPLFF
V: TRBV18
D: NA
size: NA
J: TRBJ1-1
length: 11

DNA: TGTGCCAGCAGCTCCCCGGGACCGTTCAACGAGCAGTACTTC
CDR3: CASSSPGPFNEQYF
V: TRBV7-9
D: NA
size: NA
J: TRBJ2-7
length: 14

DNA: TGTGCCAGCAGCTCTCTACGGACACTTACTGGCTACACCTTC
CDR3: CASSSLRTLTGYTF
V: TRBV11-1
D: NA
size: NA
J: TRBJ1-2
length: 14

DNA: TGTGCCACCAGCAGAGTGGGAGCAGGGAATTCACCCCTCCACTTT
CDR3: CATSRVGAGNSPLHF
V: TRBV15
D: NA
size: NA
J: TRBJ1-6
length: 15

DNA: TGTGCCGCCGCCGGGGGTACCGGGGAGCTGTTTTTT
CDR3: CAAAGGTGELFF
V: TRBV10-3
D: NA
size: NA
J: TRBJ2-2
length: 12

DNA: TGTGCCAGCAGTTCCTACAGGGGCGTCTACGAGCAGTACTTC
CDR3: CASSSYRGVYEQYF
V: TRBV28
D: TRBD1
size: NA
J: TRBJ2-7
length: 14

DNA: TGTGCCAGCAGCCCCGGGGCCCAAAGTGGGAATGAGCAGTTCTTC
CDR3: CASSPGAQSGNEQFF
V: TRBV5-4
D: NA
size: NA
J: TRBJ2-1
length: 15

DNA: TGTGCCAGCAACGGACAGTTTAATGAAAAACTGTTTTTT
CDR3: CASNGQFNEKLFF
V: TRBV6-1
D: NA
size: NA
J: TRBJ1-4
length: 13

DNA: TGCGCCAGCAGCAACGGACAGGCCCTTGGCACTGAAGCTTTCTTT
CDR3: CASSNGQALGTEAFF
V: TRBV5-1
D: TRBD1
size: once
J: TRBJ1-1
length: 15

DNA: TGTGCCAGCAGCCGGTTCGGGGCCCAGCATTTT
CDR3: CASSRFGAQHF
V: TRBV11-3
D: NA
size: NA
J: TRBJ1-5
length: 11

DNA: TGTGCCGGGGGTGACAGATTCTCTGGAAACACCATATATTTT
CDR3: CAGGDRFSGNTIYF
V: TRBV7-2
D: NA
size: NA
J: TRBJ1-3
length: 14

DNA: TGTGCCAGCAGCTTGCGAGGGACGGGGGGACAGCCCCAGCATTTT
CDR3: CASSLRGTGGQPQHF
V: TRBV5-6
D: NA
size: few
J: TRBJ1-5
length: 15

DNA: TGTGCTAGCAGCCGCTCTAGCGGGAGTAGTGGTGAGCAGTTCTTC
CDR3: CASSRSSGSSGEQFF
V: TRBV7-7
D: TRBD2
size: NA
J: TRBJ2-1
length: 15

DNA: TGTGCCAGCAGCTTTGGAGCGGGAGCCTACGAGCAGTACTTC
CDR3: CASSFGAGAYEQYF
V: TRBV5-5
D: TRBD2
size: few
J: TRBJ2-7
length: 14

DNA: TGTGCCAGCAGCCCTCTAGCGGGAGCGGGCACAGATACGCAGTATTTT
CDR3: CASSPLAGAGTDTQYF
V: TRBV7-2
D: TRBD2
size: NA
J: TRBJ2-3
length: 16

DNA: TGTGCCAGCAGCCGCTCCCCCGGGGAGCTGTTTTTT
CDR3: CASSRSPGELFF
V: TRBV6-5
D: NA
size: once
J: TRBJ2-2
length: 12